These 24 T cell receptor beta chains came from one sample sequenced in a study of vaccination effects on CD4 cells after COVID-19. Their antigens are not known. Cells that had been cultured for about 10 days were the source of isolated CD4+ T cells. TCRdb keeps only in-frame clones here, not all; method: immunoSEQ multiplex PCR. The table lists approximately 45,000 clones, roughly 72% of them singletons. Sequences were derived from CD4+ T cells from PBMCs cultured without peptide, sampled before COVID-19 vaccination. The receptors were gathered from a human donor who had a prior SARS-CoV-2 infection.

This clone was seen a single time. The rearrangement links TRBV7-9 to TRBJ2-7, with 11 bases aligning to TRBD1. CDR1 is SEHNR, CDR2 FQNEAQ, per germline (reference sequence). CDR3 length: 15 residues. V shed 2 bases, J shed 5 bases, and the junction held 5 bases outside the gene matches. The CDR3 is CASSLLGQGEHEQYF. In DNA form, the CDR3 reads TGTGCCAGCAGCTTACTGGGACAGGGGGAGCACGAGCAGTACTTC.

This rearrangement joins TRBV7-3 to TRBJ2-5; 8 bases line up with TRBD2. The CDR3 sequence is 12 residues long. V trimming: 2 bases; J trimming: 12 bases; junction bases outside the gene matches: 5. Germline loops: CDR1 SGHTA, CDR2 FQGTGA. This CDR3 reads CASSLGVAGKYF. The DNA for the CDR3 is TGTGCCAGCAGCTTAGGAGTAGCGGGGAAGTACTTC.

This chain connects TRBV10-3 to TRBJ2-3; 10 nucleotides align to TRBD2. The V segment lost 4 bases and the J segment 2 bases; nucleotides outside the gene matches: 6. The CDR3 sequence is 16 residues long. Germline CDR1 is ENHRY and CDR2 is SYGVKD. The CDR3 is CAISGDTSGVTDTQYF. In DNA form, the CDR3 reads TGTGCCATCAGTGGCGATACTAGCGGGGTCACAGATACGCAGTATTTT.

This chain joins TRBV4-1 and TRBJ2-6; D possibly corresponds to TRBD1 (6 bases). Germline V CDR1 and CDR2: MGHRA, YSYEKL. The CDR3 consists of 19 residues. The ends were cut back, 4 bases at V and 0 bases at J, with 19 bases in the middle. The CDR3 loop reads CASSPGNRAPFSGANVLTF. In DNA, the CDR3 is TGCGCCAGCAGCCCAGGCAACAGGGCCCCTTTCTCTGGGGCCAACGTCCTGACTTTC.

The CDR3 DNA reads as TGCGCCAGCAGCCAAGATCCGGTGAACACTGAAGCTTTCTTT. It specifies CASSQDPVNTEAFF. The genes are TRBV4-3 and TRBJ1-1, with unresolved D. Germline values: CDR1 LGHNA, CDR2 YSLEER. The ends were cut back, 0 bases at V and 0 bases at J, with 5 bases in the middle. CDR3 length equals 14 residues.

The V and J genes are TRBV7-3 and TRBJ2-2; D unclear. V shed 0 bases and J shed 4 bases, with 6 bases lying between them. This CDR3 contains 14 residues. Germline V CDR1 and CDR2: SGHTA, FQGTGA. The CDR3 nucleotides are TGTGCCAGCAGCTTAACCAGGTTCACCGGGGAGCTGTTTTTT. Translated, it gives CASSLTRFTGELFF.

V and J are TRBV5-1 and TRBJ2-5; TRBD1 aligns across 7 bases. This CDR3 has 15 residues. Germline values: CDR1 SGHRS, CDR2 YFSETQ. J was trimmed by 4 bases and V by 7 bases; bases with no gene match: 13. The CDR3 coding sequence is TGCGCCAGCGCCAACGGACAGGTCTTGGGAGAGACCCAGTACTTC. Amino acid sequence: CASANGQVLGETQYF.

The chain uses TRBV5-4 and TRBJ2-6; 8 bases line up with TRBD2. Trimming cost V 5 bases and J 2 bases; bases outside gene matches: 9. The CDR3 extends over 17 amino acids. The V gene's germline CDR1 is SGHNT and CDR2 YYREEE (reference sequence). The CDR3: CASSSPGGVTGANVLTF. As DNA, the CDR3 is TGTGCCAGCAGTTCTCCGGGAGGGGTTACTGGGGCCAACGTCCTGACTTTC.

CDR3 bases: TGTGCCAGCAGTTTATCGAGAGGGGATTTTTATGGCTACACCTTC. Translation: CASSLSRGDFYGYTF. This chain connects TRBV27 to TRBJ1-2, with TRBD1 as a possible D gene (5 bases). This CDR3 region has 15 residues. CDR1 and CDR2 from the germline V gene are MNHEY and SMNVEV (reference sequence). The ends were cut back, 0 bases at V and 5 bases at J, with 13 bases in the middle.

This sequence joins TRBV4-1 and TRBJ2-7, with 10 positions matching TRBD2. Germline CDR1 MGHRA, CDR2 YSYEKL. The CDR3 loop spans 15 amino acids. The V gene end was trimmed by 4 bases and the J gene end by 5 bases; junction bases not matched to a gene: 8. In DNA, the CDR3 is TGCGCCAGCAGCCGATGGCTAGCGGGAGTGGACGAGCAGTACTTC. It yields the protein CASSRWLAGVDEQYF.

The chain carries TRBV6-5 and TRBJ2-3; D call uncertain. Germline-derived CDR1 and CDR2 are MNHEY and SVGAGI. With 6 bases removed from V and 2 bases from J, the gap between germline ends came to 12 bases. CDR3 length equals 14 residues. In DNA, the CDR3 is TGTGCCAGCAGCCCAACACATTTCACAGATACGCAGTATTTT. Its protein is CASSPTHFTDTQYF.

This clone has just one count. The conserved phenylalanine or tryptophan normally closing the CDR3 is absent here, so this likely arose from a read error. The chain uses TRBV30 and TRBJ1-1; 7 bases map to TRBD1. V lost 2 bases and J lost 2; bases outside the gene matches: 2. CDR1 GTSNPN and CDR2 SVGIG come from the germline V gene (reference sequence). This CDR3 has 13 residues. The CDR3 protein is CAWSRDSNTEAFL. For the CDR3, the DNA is TGTGCCTGGAGTAGGGACAGTAACACTGAAGCTTTCCTT.

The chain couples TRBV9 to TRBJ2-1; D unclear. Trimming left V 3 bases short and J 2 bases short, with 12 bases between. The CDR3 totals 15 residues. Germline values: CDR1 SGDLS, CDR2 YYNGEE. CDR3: CASSEPDIPYNEQFF. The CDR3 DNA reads TGTGCCAGCAGCGAGCCGGATATACCCTACAATGAGCAGTTCTTC.

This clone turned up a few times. CDR3 sequence reads: CASASSPGGGDNEQFF. As DNA, the CDR3 is TGTGCCAGCGCATCCTCACCAGGGGGTGGTGACAATGAGCAGTTCTTC. The J gene is TRBJ2-1, the V gene TRBV4-2, with 7 nucleotides matching TRBD1. The V gene end was trimmed by 8 bases and the J gene end by 5 bases; junction bases not matched to a gene: 15. CDR1 is LGHNA and CDR2 is YNFKEQ in the germline V gene. This CDR3 comprises 16 residues.

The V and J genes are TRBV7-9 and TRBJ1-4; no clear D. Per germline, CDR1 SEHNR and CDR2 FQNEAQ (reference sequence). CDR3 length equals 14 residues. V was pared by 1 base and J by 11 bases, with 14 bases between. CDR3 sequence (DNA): TGTGCCAGCAGCTTAGAGCTCAGCGGTGGGAAACTGTTTTTT. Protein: CASSLELSGGKLFF.

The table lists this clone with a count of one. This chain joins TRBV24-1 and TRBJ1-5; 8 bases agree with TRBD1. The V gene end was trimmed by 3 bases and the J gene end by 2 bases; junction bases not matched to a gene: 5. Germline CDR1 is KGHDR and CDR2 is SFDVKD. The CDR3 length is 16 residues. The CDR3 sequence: CATSDRTGMGNQPQHF. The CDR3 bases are TGTGCCACCAGTGATCGGACAGGGATGGGCAATCAGCCCCAGCATTTT.

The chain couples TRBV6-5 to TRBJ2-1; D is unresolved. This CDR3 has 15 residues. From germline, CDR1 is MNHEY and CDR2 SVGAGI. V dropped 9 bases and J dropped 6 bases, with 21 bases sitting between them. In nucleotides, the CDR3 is TGTGCCAGTGGAATCCGGGCCCAATCCGGCAATGAGCAGTTCTTC. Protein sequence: CASGIRAQSGNEQFF.

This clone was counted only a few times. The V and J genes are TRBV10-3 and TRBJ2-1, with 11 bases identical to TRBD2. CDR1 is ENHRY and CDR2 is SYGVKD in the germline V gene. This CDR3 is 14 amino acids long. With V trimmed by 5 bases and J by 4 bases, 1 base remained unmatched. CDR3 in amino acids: CAISLAGGYNEQFF. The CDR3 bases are TGTGCCATCAGTTTAGCGGGGGGGTACAATGAGCAGTTCTTC.

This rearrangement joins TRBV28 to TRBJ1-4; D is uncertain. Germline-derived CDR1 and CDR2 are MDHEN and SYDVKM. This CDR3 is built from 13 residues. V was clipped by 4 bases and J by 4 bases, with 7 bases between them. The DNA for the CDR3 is TGTGCCAGCAGTTCCGGAATTAATGAAAAACTGTTTTTT. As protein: CASSSGINEKLFF.

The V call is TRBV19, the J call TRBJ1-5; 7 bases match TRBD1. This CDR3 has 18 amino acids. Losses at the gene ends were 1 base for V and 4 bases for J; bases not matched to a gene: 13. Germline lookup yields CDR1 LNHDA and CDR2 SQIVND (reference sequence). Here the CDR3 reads CASSIGSTTGRWNQPQHF. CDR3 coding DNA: TGTGCCAGTAGTATAGGGAGTACGACAGGGAGGTGGAATCAGCCCCAGCATTTT.

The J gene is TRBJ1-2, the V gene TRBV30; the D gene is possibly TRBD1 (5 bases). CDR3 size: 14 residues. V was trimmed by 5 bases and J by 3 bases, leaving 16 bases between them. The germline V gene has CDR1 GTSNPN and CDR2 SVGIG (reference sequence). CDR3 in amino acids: CAWAVQGIYYGYTF. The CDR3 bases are TGTGCCTGGGCGGTTCAGGGAATATACTATGGCTACACCTTC. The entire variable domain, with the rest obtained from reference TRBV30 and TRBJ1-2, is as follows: SQTIHQWPATLVQPVGSPLSLECTVEGTSNPNLYWYRQAAGRGLQLLFYSVGIGQISSEVPQNLSASRPQDRQFILSSKKLLLSDSGFYLCAWAVQGIYYGYTFGSGTRLTVV.

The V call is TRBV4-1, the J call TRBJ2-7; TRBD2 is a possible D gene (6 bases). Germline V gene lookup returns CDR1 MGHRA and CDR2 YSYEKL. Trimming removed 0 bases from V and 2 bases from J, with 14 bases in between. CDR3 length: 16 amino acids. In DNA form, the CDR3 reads TGCGCCAGCAGCCAAGACGCGTGGGACTTTCCCTACGAGCAGTACTTC. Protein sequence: CASSQDAWDFPYEQYF.

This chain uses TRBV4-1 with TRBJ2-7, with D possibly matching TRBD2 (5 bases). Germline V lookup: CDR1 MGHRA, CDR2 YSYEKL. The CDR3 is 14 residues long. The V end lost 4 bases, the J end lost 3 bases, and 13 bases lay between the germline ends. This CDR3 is CASSRGLPYYEQYF. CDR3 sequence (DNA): TGCGCCAGCAGCCGTGGACTCCCATACTACGAGCAGTACTTC.

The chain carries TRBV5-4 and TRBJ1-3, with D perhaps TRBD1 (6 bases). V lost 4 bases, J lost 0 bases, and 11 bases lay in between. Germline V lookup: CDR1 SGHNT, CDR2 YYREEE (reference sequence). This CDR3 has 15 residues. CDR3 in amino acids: CASSRWTDSGNTIYF. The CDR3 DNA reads TGTGCCAGCAGCCGATGGACAGACTCTGGAAACACCATATATTTT.